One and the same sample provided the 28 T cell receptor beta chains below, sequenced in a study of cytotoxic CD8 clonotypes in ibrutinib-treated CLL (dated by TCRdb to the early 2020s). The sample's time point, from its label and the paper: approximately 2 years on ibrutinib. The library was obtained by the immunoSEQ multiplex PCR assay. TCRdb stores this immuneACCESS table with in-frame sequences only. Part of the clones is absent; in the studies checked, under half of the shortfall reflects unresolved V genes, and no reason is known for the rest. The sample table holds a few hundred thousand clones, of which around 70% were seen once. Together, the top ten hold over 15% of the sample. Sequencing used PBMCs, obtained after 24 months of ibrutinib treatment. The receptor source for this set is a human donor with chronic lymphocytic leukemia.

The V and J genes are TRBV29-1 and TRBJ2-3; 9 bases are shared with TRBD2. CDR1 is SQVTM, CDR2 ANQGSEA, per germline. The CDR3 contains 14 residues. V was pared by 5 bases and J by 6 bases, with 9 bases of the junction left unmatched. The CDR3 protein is CSVFAGGLWDTQYF. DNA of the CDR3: TGCAGCGTTTTTGCGGGAGGGTTATGGGATACGCAGTATTTT.

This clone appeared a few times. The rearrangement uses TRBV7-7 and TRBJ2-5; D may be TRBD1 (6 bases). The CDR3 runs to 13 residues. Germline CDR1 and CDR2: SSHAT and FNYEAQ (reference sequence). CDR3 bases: TGTGCTACCAAAATAGGGGGCCAAGAGACCCAGTACTTC. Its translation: CATKIGGQETQYF.

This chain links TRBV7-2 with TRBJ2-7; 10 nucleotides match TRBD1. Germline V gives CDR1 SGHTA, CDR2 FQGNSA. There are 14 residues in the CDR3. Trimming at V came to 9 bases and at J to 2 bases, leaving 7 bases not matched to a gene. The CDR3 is CASRRGQGTYEQYF. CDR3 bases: TGTGCCAGTCGGCGGGGACAGGGGACCTACGAGCAGTACTTC.

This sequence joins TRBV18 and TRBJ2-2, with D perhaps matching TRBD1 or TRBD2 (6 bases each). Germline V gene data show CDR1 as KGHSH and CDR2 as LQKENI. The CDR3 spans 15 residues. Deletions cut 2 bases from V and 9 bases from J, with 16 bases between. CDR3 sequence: CASSPSLGGDRELFF. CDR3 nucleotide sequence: TGTGCCAGCTCACCATCGCTGGGGGGCGACCGGGAGCTGTTTTTT.

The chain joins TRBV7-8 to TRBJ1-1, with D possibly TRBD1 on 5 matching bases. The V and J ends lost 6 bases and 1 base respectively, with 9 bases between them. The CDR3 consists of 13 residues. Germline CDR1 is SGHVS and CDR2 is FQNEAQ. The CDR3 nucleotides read TGTGCCAGCAGGCATGGACAGAACACTGAAGCTTTCTTT. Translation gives CASRHGQNTEAFF.

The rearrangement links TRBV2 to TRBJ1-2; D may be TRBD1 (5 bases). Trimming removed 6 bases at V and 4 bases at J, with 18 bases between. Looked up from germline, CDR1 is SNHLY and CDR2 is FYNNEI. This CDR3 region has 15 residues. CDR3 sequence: CASRLLRGSGYGYTF. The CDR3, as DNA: TGTGCCAGCAGGTTACTACGGGGGTCGGGCTATGGCTACACCTTC.

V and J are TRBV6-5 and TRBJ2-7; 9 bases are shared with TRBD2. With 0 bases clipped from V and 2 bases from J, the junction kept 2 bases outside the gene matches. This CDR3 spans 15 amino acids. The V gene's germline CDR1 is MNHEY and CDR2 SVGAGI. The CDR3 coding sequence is TGTGCCAGCAGTTACTCGGCGGGAGGGACCTACGAGCAGTACTTC. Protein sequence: CASSYSAGGTYEQYF.

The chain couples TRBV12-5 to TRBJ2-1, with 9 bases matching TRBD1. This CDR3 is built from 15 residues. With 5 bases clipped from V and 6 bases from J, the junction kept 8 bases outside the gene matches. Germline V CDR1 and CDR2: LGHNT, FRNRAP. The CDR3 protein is CASGLLGTGSNEQFF. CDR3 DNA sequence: TGTGCTAGTGGTCTCCTCGGGACAGGGAGCAATGAGCAGTTCTTC. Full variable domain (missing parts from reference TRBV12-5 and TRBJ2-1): DARVTQTPRHKVTEMGQEVTMRCQPILGHNTVFWYRQTMMQGLELLAYFRNRAPLDDSGMPKDRFSAEMPDATLATLKIQPSEPRDSAVYFCASGLLGTGSNEQFFGPGTRLTVL.

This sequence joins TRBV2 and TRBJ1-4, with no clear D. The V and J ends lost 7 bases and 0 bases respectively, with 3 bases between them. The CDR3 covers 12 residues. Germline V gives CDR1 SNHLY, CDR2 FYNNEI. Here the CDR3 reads CASIATNEKLFF. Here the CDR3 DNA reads TGTGCCAGCATAGCAACTAATGAAAAACTGTTTTTT.

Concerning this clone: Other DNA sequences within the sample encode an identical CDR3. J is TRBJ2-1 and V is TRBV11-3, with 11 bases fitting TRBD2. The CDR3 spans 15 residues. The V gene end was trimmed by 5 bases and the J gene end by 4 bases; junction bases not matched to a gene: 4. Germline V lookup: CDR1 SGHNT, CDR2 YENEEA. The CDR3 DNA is TGTGCCAGCAGCCCAGGGACTAGCGGTTACAATGAGCAGTTCTTC. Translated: CASSPGTSGYNEQFF.

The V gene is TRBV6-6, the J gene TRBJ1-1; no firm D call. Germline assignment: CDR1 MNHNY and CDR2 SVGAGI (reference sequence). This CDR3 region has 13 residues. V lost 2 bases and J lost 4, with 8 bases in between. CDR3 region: CASSYAGSTEAFF. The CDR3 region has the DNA TGTGCCAGCAGTTACGCGGGTAGCACTGAAGCTTTCTTT.

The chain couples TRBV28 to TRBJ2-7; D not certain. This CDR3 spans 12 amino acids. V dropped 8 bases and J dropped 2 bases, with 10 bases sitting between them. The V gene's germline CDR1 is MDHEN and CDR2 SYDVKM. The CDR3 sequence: CASQFSTYEQYF. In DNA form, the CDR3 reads TGTGCCAGCCAGTTCTCAACCTACGAGCAGTACTTC.

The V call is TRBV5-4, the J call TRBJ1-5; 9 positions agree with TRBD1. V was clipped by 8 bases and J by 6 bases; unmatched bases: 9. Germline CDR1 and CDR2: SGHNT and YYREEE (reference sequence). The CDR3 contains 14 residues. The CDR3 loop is CASTLQGAGQPQHF. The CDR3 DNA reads TGTGCCAGTACCTTACAGGGGGCGGGTCAGCCCCAGCATTTT.

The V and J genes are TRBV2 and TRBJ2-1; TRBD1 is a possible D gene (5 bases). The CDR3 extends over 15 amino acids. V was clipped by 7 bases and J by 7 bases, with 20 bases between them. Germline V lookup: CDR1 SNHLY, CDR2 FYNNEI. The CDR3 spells CASIGARGKVNEQFF. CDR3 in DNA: TGTGCCAGCATAGGGGCAAGGGGCAAAGTTAATGAGCAGTTCTTC.

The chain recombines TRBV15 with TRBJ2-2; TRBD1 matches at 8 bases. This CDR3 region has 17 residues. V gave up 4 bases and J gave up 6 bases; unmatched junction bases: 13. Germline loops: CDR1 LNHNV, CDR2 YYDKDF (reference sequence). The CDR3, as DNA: TGTGCCACCAGCACCGGGACAGGTTTGGGGGATGCCGGGGAGCTGTTTTTT. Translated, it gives CATSTGTGLGDAGELFF.

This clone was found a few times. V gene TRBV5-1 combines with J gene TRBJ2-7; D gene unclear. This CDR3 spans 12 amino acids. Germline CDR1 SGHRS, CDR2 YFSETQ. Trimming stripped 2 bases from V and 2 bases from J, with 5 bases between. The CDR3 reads CASSLDTYEQYF. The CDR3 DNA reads TGCGCCAGCAGCTTAGATACCTACGAGCAGTACTTC.

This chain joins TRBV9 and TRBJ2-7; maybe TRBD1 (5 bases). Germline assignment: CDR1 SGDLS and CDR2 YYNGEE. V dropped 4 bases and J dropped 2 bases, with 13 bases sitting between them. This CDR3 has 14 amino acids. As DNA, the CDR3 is TGTGCCAGCAGCCCAGAGGACACAGCCTACGAGCAGTACTTC. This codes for CASSPEDTAYEQYF.

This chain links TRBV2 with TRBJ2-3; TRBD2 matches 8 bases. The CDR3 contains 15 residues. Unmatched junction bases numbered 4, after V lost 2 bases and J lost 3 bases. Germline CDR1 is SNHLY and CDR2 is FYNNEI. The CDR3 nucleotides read TGTGCCAGCAGTGAATGGCTAGCGGGTACAGATACGCAGTATTTT. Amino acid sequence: CASSEWLAGTDTQYF. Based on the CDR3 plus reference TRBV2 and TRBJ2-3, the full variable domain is EPEVTQTPSHQVTQMGQEVILRCVPISNHLYFYWYRQILGQKVEFLVSFYNNEISEKSEIFDDQFSVERPDGSNFTLKIRSTKLEDSAMYFCASSEWLAGTDTQYFGPGTRLTVL.

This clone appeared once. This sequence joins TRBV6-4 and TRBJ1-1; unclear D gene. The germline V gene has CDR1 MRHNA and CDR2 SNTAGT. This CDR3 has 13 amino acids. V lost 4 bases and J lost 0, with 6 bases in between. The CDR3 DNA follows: TGTGCCAGCAGTGTAAGCTTGAACACTGAAGCTTTCTTT. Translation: CASSVSLNTEAFF.

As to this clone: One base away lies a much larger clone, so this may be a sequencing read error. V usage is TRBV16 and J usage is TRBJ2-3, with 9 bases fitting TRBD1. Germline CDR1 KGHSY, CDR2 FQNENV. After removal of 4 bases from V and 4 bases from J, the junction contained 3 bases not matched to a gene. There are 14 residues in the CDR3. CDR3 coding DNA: TGTGCCAGCAGCCCGAGGACAGGGGCAGATACGCAGTATTTT. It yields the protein CASSPRTGADTQYF.

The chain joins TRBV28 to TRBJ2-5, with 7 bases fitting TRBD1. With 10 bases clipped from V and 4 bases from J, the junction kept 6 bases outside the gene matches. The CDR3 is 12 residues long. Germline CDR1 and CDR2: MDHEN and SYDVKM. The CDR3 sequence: CATGGTVETQYF. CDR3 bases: TGTGCCACAGGGGGAACCGTAGAGACCCAGTACTTC.

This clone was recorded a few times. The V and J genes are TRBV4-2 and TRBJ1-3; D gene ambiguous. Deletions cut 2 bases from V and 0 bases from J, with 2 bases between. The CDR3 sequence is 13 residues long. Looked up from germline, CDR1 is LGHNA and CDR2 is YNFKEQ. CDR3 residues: CASSQPSGNTIYF. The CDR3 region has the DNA TGTGCCAGCAGCCAACCCTCTGGAAACACCATATATTTT.

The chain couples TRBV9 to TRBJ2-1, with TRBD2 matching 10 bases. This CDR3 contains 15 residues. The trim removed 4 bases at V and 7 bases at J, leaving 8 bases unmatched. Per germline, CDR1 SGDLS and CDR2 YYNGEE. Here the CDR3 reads CASSPSGRGGNEQFF. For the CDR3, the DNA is TGTGCCAGCAGCCCCAGCGGGAGGGGAGGGAATGAGCAGTTCTTC.

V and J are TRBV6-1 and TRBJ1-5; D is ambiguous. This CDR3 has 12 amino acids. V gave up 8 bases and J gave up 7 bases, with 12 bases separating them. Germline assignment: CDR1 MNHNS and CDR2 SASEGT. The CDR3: CASSLLPQPQHF. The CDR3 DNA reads TGTGCCAGCTCTTTACTCCCCCAGCCCCAGCATTTT.

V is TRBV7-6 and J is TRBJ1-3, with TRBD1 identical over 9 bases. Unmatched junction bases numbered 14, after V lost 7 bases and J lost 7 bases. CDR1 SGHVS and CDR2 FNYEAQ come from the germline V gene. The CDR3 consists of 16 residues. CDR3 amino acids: CASTFGGTGFVNTIYF. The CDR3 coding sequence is TGTGCCAGCACCTTTGGGGGGACAGGGTTCGTTAACACCATATATTTT. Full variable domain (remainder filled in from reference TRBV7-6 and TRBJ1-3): GAGVSQSPRYKVTKRGQDVALRCDPISGHVSLYWYRQALGQGPEFLTYFNYEAQQDKSGLPNDRFSAERPEGSISTLTIQRTEQRDSAMYRCASTFGGTGFVNTIYFGEGSWLTVV.

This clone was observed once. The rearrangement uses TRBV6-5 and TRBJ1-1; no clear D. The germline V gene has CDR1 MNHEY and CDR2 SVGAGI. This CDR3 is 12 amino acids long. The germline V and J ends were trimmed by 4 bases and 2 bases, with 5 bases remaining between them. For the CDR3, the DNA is TGTGCCAGCAGTTTGGACAACACTGAAGCTTTCTTT. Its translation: CASSLDNTEAFF.

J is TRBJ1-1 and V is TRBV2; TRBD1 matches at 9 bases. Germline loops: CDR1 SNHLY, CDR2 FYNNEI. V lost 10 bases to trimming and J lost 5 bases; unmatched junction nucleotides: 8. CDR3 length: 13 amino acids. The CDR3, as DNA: TGTGCCACCCAGGGACAGGGACTTACTGAAGCTTTCTTT. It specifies CATQGQGLTEAFF.

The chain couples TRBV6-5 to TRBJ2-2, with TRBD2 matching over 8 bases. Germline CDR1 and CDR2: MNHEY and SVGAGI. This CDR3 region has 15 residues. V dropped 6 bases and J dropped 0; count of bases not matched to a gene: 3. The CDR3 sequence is CASRTSGANTGELFF. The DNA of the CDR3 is TGTGCCAGCAGAACTAGCGGAGCGAACACCGGGGAGCTGTTTTTT.